The T cell receptor beta chain described here comes from a study of monozygotic twins with inflammatory bowel disease. TCRdb reprocessed the 5' RACE reads, with one entry per CDR3 protein and no DNA. The sample table includes some 160,000 distinct CDR3 sequences. Germline V CDR1 and CDR2: SQVTM, ANQGSEA. There are 12 residues in the CDR3. This clonotype ranks as medium-sized in terms of frequency. V is TRBV29-1 and J is TRBJ1-5. The TCR originated in a human donor with ulcerative colitis or Crohn's disease, or a healthy co-twin of an affected twin (not recorded which). Sequenced: blood. The CDR3 loop is CSVGGGNQPQHF.